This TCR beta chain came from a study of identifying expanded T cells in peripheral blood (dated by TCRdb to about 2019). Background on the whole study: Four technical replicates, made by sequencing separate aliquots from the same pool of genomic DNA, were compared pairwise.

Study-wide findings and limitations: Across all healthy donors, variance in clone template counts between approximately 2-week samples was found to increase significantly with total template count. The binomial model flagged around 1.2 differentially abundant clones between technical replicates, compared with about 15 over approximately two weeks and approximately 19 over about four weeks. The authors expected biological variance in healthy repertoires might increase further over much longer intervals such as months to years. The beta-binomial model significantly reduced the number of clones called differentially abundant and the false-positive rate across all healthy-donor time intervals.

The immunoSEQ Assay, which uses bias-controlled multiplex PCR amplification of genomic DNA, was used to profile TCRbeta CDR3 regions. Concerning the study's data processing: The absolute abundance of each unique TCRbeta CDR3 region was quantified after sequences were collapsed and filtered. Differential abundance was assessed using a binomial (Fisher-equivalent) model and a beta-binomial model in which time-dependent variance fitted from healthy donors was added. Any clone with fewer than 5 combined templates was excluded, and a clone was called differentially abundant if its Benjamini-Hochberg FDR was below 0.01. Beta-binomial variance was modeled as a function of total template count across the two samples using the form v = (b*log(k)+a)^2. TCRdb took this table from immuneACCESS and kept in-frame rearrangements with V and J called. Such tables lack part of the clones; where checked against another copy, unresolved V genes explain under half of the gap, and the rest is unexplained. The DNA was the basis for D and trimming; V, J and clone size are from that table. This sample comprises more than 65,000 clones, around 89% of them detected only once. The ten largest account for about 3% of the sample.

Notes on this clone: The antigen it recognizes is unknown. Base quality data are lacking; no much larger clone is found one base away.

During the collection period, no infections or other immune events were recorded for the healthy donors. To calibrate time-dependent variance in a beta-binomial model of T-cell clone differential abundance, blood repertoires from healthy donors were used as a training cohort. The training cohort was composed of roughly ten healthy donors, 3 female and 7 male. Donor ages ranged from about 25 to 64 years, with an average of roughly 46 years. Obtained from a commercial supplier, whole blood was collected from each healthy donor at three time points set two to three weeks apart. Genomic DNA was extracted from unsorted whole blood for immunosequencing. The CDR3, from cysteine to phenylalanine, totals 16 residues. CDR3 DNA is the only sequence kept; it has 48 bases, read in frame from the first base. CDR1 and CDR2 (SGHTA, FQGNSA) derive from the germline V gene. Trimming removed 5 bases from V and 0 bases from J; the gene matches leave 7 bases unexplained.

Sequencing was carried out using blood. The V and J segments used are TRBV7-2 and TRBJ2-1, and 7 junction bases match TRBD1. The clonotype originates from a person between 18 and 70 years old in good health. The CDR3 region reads CASSTTTGSSYNEQFF. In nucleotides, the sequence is TGTGCCAGCAGCACCACGACAGGGAGCTCCTACAATGAGCAGTTCTTC.